This T cell receptor beta chain was sequenced during a study of cytotoxic CD8 clonotypes in ibrutinib-treated CLL. Germline lookup yields CDR1 SQVTM and CDR2 ANQGSEA. The V and J ends lost 7 bases and 5 bases respectively, with 15 bases between them. The CDR3 totals 13 residues. Produced via immunoSEQ multiplex PCR; TCRdb's table is partial and in-frame only. The sample records a few hundred thousand clones, about 61% being singletons. The chain has TRBV29-1 and TRBJ2-4; either TRBD1 or TRBD2 may supply D (6 bases each). The material was PBMCs, obtained after 36 months of ibrutinib treatment. This clonotype originated in a human donor with chronic lymphocytic leukemia. The CDR3 region has the DNA TGCAGCGCTCTAGGGGGGCGAGAAAACATTCAGTACTTC. Translating gives CSALGGRENIQYF.